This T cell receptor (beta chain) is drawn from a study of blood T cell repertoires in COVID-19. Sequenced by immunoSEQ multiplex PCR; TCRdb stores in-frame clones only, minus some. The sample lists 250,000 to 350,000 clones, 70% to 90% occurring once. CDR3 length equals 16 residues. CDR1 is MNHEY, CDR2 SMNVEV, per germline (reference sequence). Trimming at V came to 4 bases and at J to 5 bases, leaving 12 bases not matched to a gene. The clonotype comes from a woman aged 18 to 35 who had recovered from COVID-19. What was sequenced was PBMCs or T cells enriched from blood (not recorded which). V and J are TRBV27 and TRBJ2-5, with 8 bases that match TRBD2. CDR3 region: CASSSSTGGPMETQYF. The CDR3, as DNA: TGTGCCAGCAGTTCCAGTACGGGGGGGCCCATGGAGACCCAGTACTTC.